This TCR beta chain was profiled in a study of T cell responses to AZD1222 COVID-19 vaccine. Overall study findings and caveats: Targets within unmutated variant regions were reportedly found for nearly half of spike-specific TCRs. There were vaccine-associated CD4 TCRs across spike, dominant at 160-218 and 743-854.

Remarks on this clone: No antigen is known for it.

The method was immunoSEQ multiplex PCR; TCRdb's version includes in-frame clones alone and lacks a portion of them. The profile shows about 150,000 clones, approximately 87% of them singletons. Germline CDR1 SGHVS, CDR2 FNYEAQ. The CDR3 is 15 residues long. Trimming left V 4 bases short and J 0 bases short, with 11 bases between. Second-dose intervals near 4 or 12 weeks were combined. Sequencing used peripheral blood, obtained 28 days after the second AZD1222 dose. The rearrangement uses TRBV7-6 and TRBJ2-3; D unresolved. The source of this sequence is an adult who received the AZD1222 COVID-19 vaccine. CDR3 nucleotides: TGTGCCAGCAGCTCCTTTGGGTCGAGCACAGATACGCAGTATTTT. It codes for CASSSFGSSTDTQYF.